Below, 6 T cell receptor beta chains from the same sample are listed, as sequenced in a study of blood T cell repertoires in COVID-19. Only in-frame clones appear in the TCRdb table, and some are missing; sequencing was by immunoSEQ multiplex PCR. In the table there are some 170,000 clones, over 70% of which are singletons. The material sequenced was peripheral blood. The receptor source for this set is a woman aged 80 or over with active or convalescent COVID-19.

This clone was seen a handful of times. The chain joins TRBV11-3 to TRBJ2-1; the match to TRBD1 covers 7 bases. Unmatched junction bases numbered 3, after V lost 4 bases and J lost 0 bases. The CDR3 contains 15 residues. The germline V gene encodes CDR1 SGHNT and CDR2 YENEEA. The CDR3, as DNA: TGTGCCAGCAGCTCGGGACAGAGCTCCTACAATGAGCAGTTCTTC. It translates to CASSSGQSSYNEQFF.

This chain uses TRBV7-2 with TRBJ1-6, with TRBD1 matching 8 bases. Germline loops: CDR1 SGHTA, CDR2 FQGNSA. V gave up 5 bases and J gave up 10 bases; unmatched junction bases: 7. CDR3 length: 14 amino acids. CDR3 in amino acids: CASSLLQGESPLHF. The CDR3 nucleotides are TGTGCCAGCAGCCTTCTACAGGGGGAGTCACCCCTCCACTTT.

The count of this clone is one. The chain recombines TRBV20-1 with TRBJ1-2; D perhaps matches TRBD1 (5 bases). CDR3 length: 13 residues. Trimming shortened V by 6 bases and J by 3 bases, and 14 bases separated the two germline ends. The germline V gene has CDR1 DFQATT and CDR2 SNEGSKA (reference sequence). CDR3 in amino acids: CSASEGLYYGYTF. CDR3 nucleotide sequence: TGCAGTGCCAGTGAGGGGCTCTACTATGGCTACACCTTC.

This chain uses TRBV29-1 with TRBJ2-1; weak D call: TRBD1 (6 bases). Trimming removed 7 bases at V and 10 bases at J, with 14 bases between. Looked up from germline, CDR1 is SQVTM and CDR2 is ANQGSEA. This CDR3 has 11 residues. The CDR3 nucleotides read TGCAGCGGTTCCGGGACATTGGAGCAGTTCTTC. This gives the protein CSGSGTLEQFF.

The chain is built from TRBV5-4 and TRBJ1-6; D perhaps matches TRBD1 (5 bases). This CDR3 comprises 14 residues. The ends were cut back, 3 bases at V and 6 bases at J, with 10 bases in the middle. The germline CDR1 and CDR2 sequences are SGHNT and YYREEE (reference sequence). CDR3 in amino acids: CASSSGGGNSPLHF. The CDR3 nucleotides are TGTGCCAGCAGCTCCGGGGGAGGTAATTCACCCCTCCACTTT.

J is TRBJ1-1 and V is TRBV18; 10 positions match TRBD1. The CDR3 is made up of 17 amino acids. Looked up from germline, CDR1 is KGHSH and CDR2 is LQKENI. The V gene end was trimmed by 1 base and the J gene end by 3 bases; junction bases not matched to a gene: 8. CDR3 residues: CASSPRDRGLGDTEAFF. The CDR3 DNA follows: TGTGCCAGCTCACCACGAGACAGGGGGCTGGGGGACACTGAAGCTTTCTTT. Full variable domain (outside the CDR3, taken from reference TRBV18 and TRBJ1-1): NAGVMQNPRHLVRRRGQEARLRCSPMKGHSHVYWYRQLPEEGLKFMVYLQKENIIDESGMPKERFSAEFPKEGPSILRIQQVVRGDSAAYFCASSPRDRGLGDTEAFFGQGTRLTVV.